These 9 T cell receptor delta chains share one sample of origin, sequenced in a study of gamma delta lymphoproliferative disorders and STAT genes. Sequencing used genomic DNA taken from PBMCs of patients and controls. TCRdb reapplied CATT to the multiplex PCR reads. The sample includes some 1,400 delta-chain clones, around 0.89% seen only once; the top ten take about 50%. The specimen sequenced was blood. The receptors originated from a human donor in good health.

This clone was detected many times. TCRdb has a much larger clone's protein, which differs at residue 11 from the translation of this DNA, likely because of a read error; what is shown is the protein translated from the DNA. This sequence joins TRDV2 and TRDJ1, with 11 bases lining up with TRDD3. Germline CDR1 and CDR2: GEAIGNYY and EKD. The length of the CDR3 is 17 residues. The ends lost 0 bases at V and 1 base at J; junction bases unmatched: 6. CDR3 DNA: TGTGCCTGTGACACCCTACGACTGGGGGATAGCACCGATAAACTCATCTTT. Its translation is CACDTLRLGDSTDKLIF.

This clone was recorded a few times. This sequence is one base from a far larger clone and is likely a read error. This sample also contains other DNA sequences that code for the same CDR3. The chain uses TRDV1 and TRDJ1, with TRDD3 matching 8 bases. Trimming took 3 bases from V and 0 from J; bases not matched to a gene: 30. The germline CDR1 and CDR2 sequences are TSWWSYY and QGS. The CDR3 has 24 residues. CDR3 DNA sequence: TGTGCTCTTGGGGAGTATTTGGTCGCCAATTTCATAACTGGGGGCCCGAAGTACACCGATAAACTCATCTTT. It encodes CALGEYLVANFITGGPKYTDKLIF.

With regard to this clone: The protein held in TCRdb is that of a much larger clone and does not match this DNA's translation at residue 15, likely because of a read error; the protein shown is translated from the DNA. This sequence joins TRDV2 and TRDJ1, with TRDD3 matching over 13 bases. Germline CDR1 reads GEAIGNYY; CDR2 reads EKD. The CDR3 has 18 residues. CDR3 amino acids: CACDALLGDTDLTDRLIF. The CDR3 nucleotides are TGTGCCTGTGACGCCCTACTGGGGGATACGGACTTAACCGATAGACTCATCTTT.

This clone has only a few counts. It is likely a read error: a sequence one base away is far more abundant. Additional DNA sequences in this sample encode the identical CDR3. The chain is built from TRDV2 and TRDJ1; TRDD3 is a possible D gene (5 bases). The V gene lost 0 bases and the J gene lost 0 bases, with 19 bases spanning the gap. Germline CDR1 is GEAIGNYY and CDR2 is EKD. The CDR3 length is 18 residues. CDR3 loop: CACDTVGLLGANTDKLIF. DNA of the CDR3: TGTGCCTGTGACACCGTGGGGTTACTAGGGGCTAACACCGATAAACTCATCTTT.

Only a few counts were recorded for this clone. TCRdb assigns this DNA the protein of a much larger clone, which departs from its translation at residue 8; this likely reflects a read error, and the protein shown comes from translating the DNA. The chain links TRDV1 to TRDJ3; perhaps TRDD3 as D (5 bases). Germline assignment: CDR1 TSWWSYY and CDR2 QGS. The V and J ends lost 6 bases and 0 bases respectively, with 42 bases between them. This CDR3 is built from 27 residues. This CDR3 is CALGPGPRYVFSRGFQMTSWDTRQMFF. In DNA form, the CDR3 reads TGTGCTCTTGGCCCCGGGCCCCGCTACGTTTTTTCGAGGGGGTTTCAAATGACCTCCTGGGACACCCGACAGATGTTTTTC.

Note on this clone: This is likely an artifact of a read error, given a far larger clone one base away. In the same sample, other DNA sequences code for this CDR3. This chain uses TRDV1 with TRDJ1; D is ambiguous. Germline CDR1 is TSWWSYY and CDR2 is QGS. The CDR3 consists of 19 residues. The CDR3 DNA reads TGTGCTCTTGGGCCTTACCTGTACGTTTTGGTTCCGTACACCGATAAACTCATTTTT. It specifies CALGPYLYVLVPYTDKLIF.

With regard to this clone: A single base is all that separates this from a far larger clone, so a read error is likely. In the same sample, other DNA sequences code for this CDR3. The chain carries TRDV1 and TRDJ3; possibly TRDD3 for D (6 bases). The CDR3 runs 24 residues. CDR1 is TSWWSYY and CDR2 is QGS in the germline V gene. V dropped 0 bases and J dropped 0 bases, with 27 bases sitting between them. The CDR3 nucleotides read TGTGCTCTTGGGGAACTTTCCTTCTTTTTTCTACGTACTGGGAGCTCCTGGGACACCCGACAGATGTTTTTC. Amino acid sequence: CALGELSFFFLRTGSSWDTRQMFF.

Details on this clone: The protein held in TCRdb is that of a much larger clone and does not match this DNA's translation at residue 12, likely because of a read error; the protein shown is translated from the DNA. The CDR3 sequence: CACDTLRLGDNIDKLIF. Here the CDR3 DNA reads TGTGCCTGTGACACCCTACGACTGGGGGATAACATCGATAAACTCATCTTT. This chain joins TRDV2 and TRDJ1, with 11 positions matching TRDD3. Per the germline V gene, CDR1 is GEAIGNYY and CDR2 is EKD. The CDR3 is made up of 17 amino acids. V was pared by 0 bases and J by 4 bases, with 9 bases of the junction left unmatched.

As regards this clone: This likely stems from a read error, as it lies one base from a far larger clone. Distinct nucleotide sequences in the sample also encode this CDR3. This sequence joins TRDV2 and TRDJ1; 10 nucleotides match TRDD3. Germline loops: CDR1 GEAIGNYY, CDR2 EKD. The length of the CDR3 is 18 residues. CDR3 nucleotide sequence: TGTGCCTGTGACACCGTTTTGGTGGGGGATACCTACACTGATAAACTCATCTTT. Encoded protein: CACDTVLVGDTYTDKLIF.